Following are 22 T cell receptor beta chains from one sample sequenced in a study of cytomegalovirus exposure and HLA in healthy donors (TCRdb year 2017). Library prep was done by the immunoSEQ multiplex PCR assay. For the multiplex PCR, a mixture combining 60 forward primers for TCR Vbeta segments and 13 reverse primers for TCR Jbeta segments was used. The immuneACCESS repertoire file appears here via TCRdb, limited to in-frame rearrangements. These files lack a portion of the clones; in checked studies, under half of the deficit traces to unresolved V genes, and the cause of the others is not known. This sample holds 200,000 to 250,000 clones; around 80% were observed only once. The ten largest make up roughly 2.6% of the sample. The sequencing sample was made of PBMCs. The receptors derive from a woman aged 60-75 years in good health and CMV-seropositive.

The CDR3 loop is CASGLVISGANTEAFF. The CDR3 DNA follows: TGTGCTAGTGGTTTGGTAATTTCAGGGGCGAACACTGAAGCTTTCTTT. This chain connects TRBV12-5 to TRBJ1-1, with TRBD1 as a possible D gene (6 bases). From germline, CDR1 is LGHNT and CDR2 FRNRAP. This CDR3 contains 16 residues. V dropped 0 bases and J dropped 1 base, with 12 bases sitting between them.

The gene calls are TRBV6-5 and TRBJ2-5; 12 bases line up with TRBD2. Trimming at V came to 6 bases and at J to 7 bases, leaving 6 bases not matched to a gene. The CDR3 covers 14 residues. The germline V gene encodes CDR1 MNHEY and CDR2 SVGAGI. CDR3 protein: CASRELAGGGTQYF. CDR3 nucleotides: TGTGCCAGCAGGGAACTAGCGGGAGGTGGGACCCAGTACTTC.

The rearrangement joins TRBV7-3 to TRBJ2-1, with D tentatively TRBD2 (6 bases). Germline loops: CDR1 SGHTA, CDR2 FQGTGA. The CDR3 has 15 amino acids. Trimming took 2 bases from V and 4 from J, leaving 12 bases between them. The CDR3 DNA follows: TGTGCCAGCAGCTTAGGGCTAGCGATTTACAATGAGCAGTTCTTC. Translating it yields CASSLGLAIYNEQFF.

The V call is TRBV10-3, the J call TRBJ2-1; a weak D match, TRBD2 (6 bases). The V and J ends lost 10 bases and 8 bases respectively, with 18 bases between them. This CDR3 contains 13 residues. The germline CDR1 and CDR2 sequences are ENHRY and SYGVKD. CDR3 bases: TGTGCCACCGGGAGTTATGCCTCCGATGAGCAGTTCTTC. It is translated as CATGSYASDEQFF.

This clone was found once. The CDR3 DNA reads as TGTGCCAGTACCGCCCGGACTAGCGGGAGGTCGGATGAGCAGTTCTTC. As protein: CASTARTSGRSDEQFF. The V gene is TRBV19, the J gene TRBJ2-1; 14 nucleotides agree with TRBD2. Germline V CDR1 and CDR2: LNHDA, SQIVND (reference sequence). After removal of 7 bases from V and 8 bases from J, the junction contained 10 bases not matched to a gene. This CDR3 contains 16 residues. The full variable domain, with the rest looked up from reference TRBV19 and TRBJ2-1, is DGGITQSPKYLFRKEGQNVTLSCEQNLNHDAMYWYRQDPGQGLRLIYYSQIVNDFQKGDIAEGYSVSREKKESFPLTVTSAQKNPTAFYLCASTARTSGRSDEQFFGPGTRLTVL.

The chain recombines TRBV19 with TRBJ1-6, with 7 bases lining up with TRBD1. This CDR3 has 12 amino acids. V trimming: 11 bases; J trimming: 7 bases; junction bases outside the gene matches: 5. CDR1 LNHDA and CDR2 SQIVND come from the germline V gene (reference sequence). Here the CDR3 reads CAGDRGNSPLHF. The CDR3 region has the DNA TGTGCCGGGGACAGAGGCAATTCACCCCTCCACTTT.

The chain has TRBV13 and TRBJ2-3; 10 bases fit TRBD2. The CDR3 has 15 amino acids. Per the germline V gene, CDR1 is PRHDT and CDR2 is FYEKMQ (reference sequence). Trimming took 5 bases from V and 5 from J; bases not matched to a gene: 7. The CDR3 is CASSAPSGGKDTQYF. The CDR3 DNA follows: TGTGCCAGCAGCGCCCCTAGCGGGGGAAAAGATACGCAGTATTTT.

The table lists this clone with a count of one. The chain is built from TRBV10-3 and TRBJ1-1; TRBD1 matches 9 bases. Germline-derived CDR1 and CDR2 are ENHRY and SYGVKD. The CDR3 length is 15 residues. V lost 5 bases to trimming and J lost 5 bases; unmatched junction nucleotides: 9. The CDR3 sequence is CAISRIRQGDTEAFF. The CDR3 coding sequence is TGTGCCATCAGTCGTATTCGACAGGGGGATACTGAAGCTTTCTTT.

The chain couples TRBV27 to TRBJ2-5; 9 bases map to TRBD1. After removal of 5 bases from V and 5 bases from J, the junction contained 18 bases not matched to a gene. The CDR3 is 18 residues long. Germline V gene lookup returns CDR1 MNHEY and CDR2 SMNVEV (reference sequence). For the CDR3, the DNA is TGTGCCAGCAGTCCGGGAGTATTGTGGGGACAGGGTGGGGAGACCCAGTACTTC. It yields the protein CASSPGVLWGQGGETQYF.

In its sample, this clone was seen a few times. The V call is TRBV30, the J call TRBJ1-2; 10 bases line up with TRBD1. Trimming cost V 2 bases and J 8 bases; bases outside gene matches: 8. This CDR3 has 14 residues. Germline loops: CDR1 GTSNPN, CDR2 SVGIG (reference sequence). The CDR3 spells CAWSPLDRGGGYTF. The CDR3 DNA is TGTGCCTGGAGTCCCTTGGACAGGGGGGGAGGCTACACCTTC.

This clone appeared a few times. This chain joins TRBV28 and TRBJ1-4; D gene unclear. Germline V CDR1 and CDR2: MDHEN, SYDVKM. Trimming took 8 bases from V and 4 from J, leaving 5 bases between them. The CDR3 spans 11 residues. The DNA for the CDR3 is TGTGCCAGCGGAGGTAATGAAAAACTGTTTTTT. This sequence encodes CASGGNEKLFF. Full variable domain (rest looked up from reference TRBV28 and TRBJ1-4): DVKVTQSSRYLVKRTGEKVFLECVQDMDHENMFWYRQDPGLGLRLIYFSYDVKMKEKGDIPEGYSVSREKKERFSLILESASTNQTSMYLCASGGNEKLFFGSGTQLSVL.

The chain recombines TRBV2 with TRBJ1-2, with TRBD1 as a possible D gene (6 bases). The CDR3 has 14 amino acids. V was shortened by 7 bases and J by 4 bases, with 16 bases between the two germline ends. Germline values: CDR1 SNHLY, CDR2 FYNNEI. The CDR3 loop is CASIIQGLFYGYTF. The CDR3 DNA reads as TGTGCCAGCATTATACAGGGCCTTTTCTATGGCTACACCTTC.

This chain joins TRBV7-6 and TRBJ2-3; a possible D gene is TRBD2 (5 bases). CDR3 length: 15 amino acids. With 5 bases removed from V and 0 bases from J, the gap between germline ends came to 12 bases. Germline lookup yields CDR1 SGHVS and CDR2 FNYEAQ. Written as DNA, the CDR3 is TGTGCCAGCAGCCTGCTAGCCGATAGCACAGATACGCAGTATTTT. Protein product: CASSLLADSTDTQYF.

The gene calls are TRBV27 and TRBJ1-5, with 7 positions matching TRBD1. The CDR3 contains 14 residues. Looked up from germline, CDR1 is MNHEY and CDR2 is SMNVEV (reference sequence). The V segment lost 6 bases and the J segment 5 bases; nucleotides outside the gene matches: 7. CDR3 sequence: CASRKQGTYQPQHF. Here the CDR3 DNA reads TGTGCCAGCAGGAAACAGGGGACCTATCAGCCCCAGCATTTT.

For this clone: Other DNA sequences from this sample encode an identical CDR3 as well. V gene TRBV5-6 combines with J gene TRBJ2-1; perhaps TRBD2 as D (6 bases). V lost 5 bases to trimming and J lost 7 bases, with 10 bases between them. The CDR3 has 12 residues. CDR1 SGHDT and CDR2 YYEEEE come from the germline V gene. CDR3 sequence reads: CASSTGTNEQFF. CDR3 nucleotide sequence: TGTGCCAGCAGTACCGGGACTAATGAGCAGTTCTTC.

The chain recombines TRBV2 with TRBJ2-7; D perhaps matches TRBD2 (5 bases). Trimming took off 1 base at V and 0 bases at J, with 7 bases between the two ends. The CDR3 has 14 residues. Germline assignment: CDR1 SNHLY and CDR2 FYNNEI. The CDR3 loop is CASSEGAGSYEQYF. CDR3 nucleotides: TGTGCCAGCAGTGAAGGGGCGGGCTCCTACGAGCAGTACTTC.

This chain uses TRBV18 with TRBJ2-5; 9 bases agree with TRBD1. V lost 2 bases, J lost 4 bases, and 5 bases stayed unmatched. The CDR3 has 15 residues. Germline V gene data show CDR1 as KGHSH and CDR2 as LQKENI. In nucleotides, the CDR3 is TGTGCCAGCTCACCATCCCCGGACAGGGGAGAGACCCAGTACTTC. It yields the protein CASSPSPDRGETQYF. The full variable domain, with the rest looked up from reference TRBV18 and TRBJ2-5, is NAGVMQNPRHLVRRRGQEARLRCSPMKGHSHVYWYRQLPEEGLKFMVYLQKENIIDESGMPKERFSAEFPKEGPSILRIQQVVRGDSAAYFCASSPSPDRGETQYFGPGTRLLVL.

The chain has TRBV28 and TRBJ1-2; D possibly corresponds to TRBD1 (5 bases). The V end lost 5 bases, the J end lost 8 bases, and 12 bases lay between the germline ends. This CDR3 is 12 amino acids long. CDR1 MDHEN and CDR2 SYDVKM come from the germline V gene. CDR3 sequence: CASSQPGGGYTF. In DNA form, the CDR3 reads TGTGCCAGCAGTCAACCGGGGGGGGGCTACACCTTC.

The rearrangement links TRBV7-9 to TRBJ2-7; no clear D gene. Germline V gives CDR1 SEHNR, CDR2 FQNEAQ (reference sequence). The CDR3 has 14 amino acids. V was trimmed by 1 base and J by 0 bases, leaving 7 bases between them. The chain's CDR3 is CASSLVGGSYEQYF. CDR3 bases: TGTGCCAGCAGCTTAGTTGGCGGCTCCTACGAGCAGTACTTC.

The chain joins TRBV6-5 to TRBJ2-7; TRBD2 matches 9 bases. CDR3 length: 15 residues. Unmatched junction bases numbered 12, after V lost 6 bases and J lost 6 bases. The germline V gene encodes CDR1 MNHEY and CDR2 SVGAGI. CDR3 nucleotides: TGTGCCAGCAGCCAAGCGGGAGGACACCTCCCCGAGCAGTACTTC. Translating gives CASSQAGGHLPEQYF.

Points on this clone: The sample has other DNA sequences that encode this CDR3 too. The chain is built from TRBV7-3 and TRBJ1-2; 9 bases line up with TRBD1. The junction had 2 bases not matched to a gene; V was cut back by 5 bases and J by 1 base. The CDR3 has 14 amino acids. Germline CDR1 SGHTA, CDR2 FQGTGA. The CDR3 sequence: CASSPGQGNYGYTF. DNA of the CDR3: TGTGCCAGCAGCCCGGGACAGGGTAACTATGGCTACACCTTC.

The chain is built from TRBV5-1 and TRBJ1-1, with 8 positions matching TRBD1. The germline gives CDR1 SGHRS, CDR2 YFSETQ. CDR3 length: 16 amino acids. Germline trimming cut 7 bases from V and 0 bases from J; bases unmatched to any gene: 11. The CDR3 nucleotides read TGCGCCAGCGGCCCCAGGGACAGGACCATGAACACTGAAGCTTTCTTT. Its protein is CASGPRDRTMNTEAFF.